Shown below are 27 T cell receptor beta chains from a single sample sequenced in a study of regulatory and conventional T cells in breast cancer. One entry per CDR3 protein, called by TCRdb with MiXCR from the PCR reads. This sample yields 10,000 or so distinct CDR3 sequences, of which about 32% are seen a single time; 4.5% to 6.5% belongs to the top ten. The sample consisted of conventional T cells from blood. These receptors originate from a male donor in good health.

The rearrangement uses TRBV6-6 and TRBJ2-3; D remains ambiguous. Germline lookup yields CDR1 MNHNY and CDR2 SVGAGI (reference sequence). The CDR3 has 17 residues. V lost 7 bases and J lost 2, with 22 bases in between. Written as DNA, the CDR3 is TGTGCCAGCACAGCCCAATCCGGCGGAGCAAACACAGATACGCAGTATTTT. Amino acids: CASTAQSGGANTDTQYF.

By its share, this clonotype is medium-sized. The V and J genes are TRBV6-5 and TRBJ2-5; 13 nucleotides agree with TRBD2. J gave up 4 bases and V 2 bases, and 4 bases lay outside the gene matches. The CDR3 loop spans 16 amino acids. Germline V gene data show CDR1 as MNHEY and CDR2 as SVGAGI. The CDR3 reads CASSYRGLAGPETQYF. CDR3 nucleotide sequence: TGTGCCAGCAGTTACAGGGGACTAGCGGGGCCAGAGACCCAGTACTTC.

This clonotype is termed medium-sized (0.01 to 0.1%). The chain is built from TRBV12-3 or TRBV12-4 and TRBJ2-3; no clear D gene. Trimming took off 3 bases at V and 1 base at J, with 11 bases between the two ends. This CDR3 has 15 amino acids. CDR3 sequence: CASSLKKWGTDTQYF. CDR3 nucleotide sequence: TGTGCCAGCAGTTTGAAGAAGTGGGGCACAGATACGCAGTATTTT.

This clonotype was picked up a small number of times. V is TRBV7-2 and J is TRBJ1-1; 7 bases match TRBD1. The V and J ends lost 2 bases and 0 bases, in that order; junction bases with no gene match: 6. CDR1 is SGHTA and CDR2 is FQGNSA in the germline V gene. The CDR3 sequence is 16 residues long. CDR3 amino acids: CASSLRATGMNTEAFF. Written as DNA, the CDR3 is TGTGCCAGCAGCTTACGGGCGACAGGGATGAACACTGAAGCTTTCTTT.

This clonotype has just a few counts. V gene TRBV25-1 combines with J gene TRBJ1-1, with TRBD1 identical over 8 bases. Germline values: CDR1 MGHDK, CDR2 SYGVNS. After removal of 7 bases from V and 1 base from J, the junction contained 8 bases not matched to a gene. This CDR3 has 15 amino acids. This chain's CDR3 is CASMLQGAKNTEAFF. The CDR3 DNA reads TGTGCCAGCATGCTCCAGGGGGCTAAGAACACTGAAGCTTTCTTT.

The chain employs TRBV12-3 or TRBV12-4 and TRBJ2-4; tentatively, D is TRBD2 (5 bases). V was clipped by 0 bases and J by 0 bases, with 9 bases between them. CDR3 length equals 16 residues. Here the CDR3 reads CASSLALGRAKNIQYF. As DNA, the CDR3 is TGTGCCAGCAGTTTAGCGTTGGGGAGAGCCAAAAACATTCAGTACTTC.

This chain joins TRBV7-2 and TRBJ2-2; weak D call: TRBD1 (5 bases). CDR3 size: 13 residues. Trimming pared 5 bases from V and 4 bases from J, leaving 8 bases between. CDR1 and CDR2 (germline): SGHTA, FQGNSA. The CDR3 spells CASSLQGTGELFF. The CDR3 nucleotides are TGTGCCAGCAGCCTCCAGGGCACCGGGGAGCTGTTTTTT.

This chain connects TRBV7-9 to TRBJ1-6; D uncertain. Between the trimmed V and J ends, which lost 2 bases and 8 bases, there was a span of 7 bases. Germline CDR1 SEHNR, CDR2 FQNEAQ (reference sequence). This CDR3 region has 13 residues. CDR3 nucleotides: TGTGCCAGCAGCTTATTAGTTGATTCACCCCTCCACTTT. It yields the protein CASSLLVDSPLHF.

V and J are TRBV5-6 and TRBJ2-7; the match to TRBD1 covers 7 bases. Germline assignment: CDR1 SGHDT and CDR2 YYEEEE. J gave up 3 bases and V 5 bases, and 8 bases lay outside the gene matches. This CDR3 is 14 amino acids long. As DNA, the CDR3 is TGTGCCAGCAGTGACACAGGGGCCCACTACGAGCAGTACTTC. Translating gives CASSDTGAHYEQYF.

This clonotype was counted between two and nine times. The chain employs TRBV7-2 and TRBJ2-2; TRBD1 matches 9 bases. V dropped 5 bases and J dropped 13; count of bases not matched to a gene: 17. The CDR3 is 16 amino acids. The germline V gene encodes CDR1 SGHTA and CDR2 FQGNSA. The chain's CDR3 is CASSEDRGGWNSPLFF. The CDR3, as DNA: TGTGCCAGCAGCGAGGACAGGGGCGGATGGAACTCTCCGCTGTTTTTT.

This clonotype is medium-sized by share. CDR3 loop: CSAPDSYNEQFF. The CDR3 nucleotides read TGCAGTGCCCCGGACTCCTACAATGAGCAGTTCTTC. The rearrangement uses TRBV20-1 and TRBJ2-1; D not resolved. Germline CDR1 reads DFQATT; CDR2 reads SNEGSKA (reference sequence). The ends were cut back, 6 bases at V and 0 bases at J, with 6 bases in the middle. This CDR3 comprises 12 residues.

The rearrangement joins TRBV5-6 to TRBJ1-2, with D unresolved. Per the germline V gene, CDR1 is SGHDT and CDR2 is YYEEEE. The V end lost 3 bases, the J end lost 0 bases, and 9 bases lay between the germline ends. The CDR3 totals 14 residues. Here the CDR3 reads CASSSVGTNYGYTF. For the CDR3, the DNA is TGTGCCAGCAGCTCGGTCGGGACTAACTATGGCTACACCTTC.

About this clonotype: Since the CDR3 does not end with the conserved phenylalanine or tryptophan, this likely comes from a read error. The CDR3 DNA follows: TGTGCCGGGCAGGGGGCGATGGGGACTGAAGCTTTCTCT. Amino acid sequence: CAGQGAMGTEAFS. The chain joins TRBV6-6 to TRBJ1-1, with 8 bases fitting TRBD1. J lost 5 bases, V lost 11 bases, and 10 bases had no gene match. The germline CDR1 and CDR2 sequences are MNHNY and SVGAGI (reference sequence). The CDR3 consists of 13 residues.

With regard to this clonotype: The conserved final phenylalanine or tryptophan is absent from the CDR3, which likely points to a read error. DNA for the CDR3: TGCGCCAGCAGCCAAGAGGGGGCGAACACTGAAGCTTTCTCT. Protein sequence: CASSQEGANTEAFS. The V gene is TRBV4-3, the J gene TRBJ1-1; TRBD1 might be the D (6 bases). The CDR3 loop spans 14 amino acids. V lost 0 bases, J lost 1 base, and 6 bases lay in between. Germline V gene sequence: CDR1 LGHNA, CDR2 YSLEER.

The CDR3, as DNA: TGTGCCAGCAGTTTAAGGACAGGGAACTCTGGGGCCAACGTCCTGACTTTC. It translates to CASSLRTGNSGANVLTF. The genes are TRBV28 and TRBJ2-6, with TRBD1 identical over 8 bases. V shed 2 bases, J shed 0 bases, and the junction held 3 bases outside the gene matches. CDR1 and CDR2 from the germline V gene are MDHEN and SYDVKM. This CDR3 comprises 17 residues.

The gene calls are TRBV5-1 and TRBJ1-6; D is ambiguous. Germline CDR1 SGHRS, CDR2 YFSETQ. The CDR3 is made up of 14 amino acids. V dropped 0 bases and J dropped 8 bases, with 9 bases sitting between them. The CDR3 bases are TGCGCCAGCAGCTTGGAAGGGATGGATTCACCCCTCCACTTT. Amino acid sequence: CASSLEGMDSPLHF.

In this sample, this clonotype is medium-sized. The chain joins TRBV12-3 or TRBV12-4 to TRBJ1-3; no clear D. Deletions cut 5 bases from V and 8 bases from J, with 13 bases between. There are 13 residues in the CDR3. CDR3 in amino acids: CASSRAFRDTIYF. The CDR3 DNA follows: TGTGCCAGCAGTCGGGCCTTTCGGGACACCATATATTTT.

The chain is built from TRBV28 and TRBJ1-2; perhaps TRBD1 as D (5 bases). The CDR3 runs 15 residues. V lost 4 bases, J lost 13 bases, and 25 bases lay in between. Germline V lookup: CDR1 MDHEN, CDR2 SYDVKM. The CDR3 region has the DNA TGTGCCAGCAGTTCTTCTTCGGGGCTCGCTAGGCGGGCCACCTTC. Its protein product is CASSSSSGLARRATF.

The chain carries TRBV5-1 and TRBJ2-3, with TRBD1 as a possible D gene (5 bases). The CDR3 totals 16 residues. In germline, CDR1 is SGHRS, CDR2 YFSETQ. Trimming took off 4 bases at V and 0 bases at J, with 15 bases between the two ends. The chain's CDR3 is CASSIGQAPSTDTQYF. The CDR3 DNA follows: TGCGCCAGCAGCATCGGACAAGCCCCTAGCACAGATACGCAGTATTTT.

The chain employs TRBV7-9 and TRBJ1-5; D is uncertain. This CDR3 spans 12 amino acids. Germline loops: CDR1 SEHNR, CDR2 FQNEAQ (reference sequence). Trimming shortened V by 3 bases and J by 4 bases, and 4 bases separated the two germline ends. The CDR3 reads CASSFINQPQHF. The CDR3 bases are TGTGCCAGCAGCTTTATAAATCAGCCCCAGCATTTT.

This clonotype is judged medium-sized. The rearrangement uses TRBV9 and TRBJ2-1; D gene uncertain. The CDR3 extends over 15 amino acids. V was pared by 0 bases and J by 0 bases, with 7 bases between. Germline V gene lookup returns CDR1 SGDLS and CDR2 YYNGEE. The CDR3 loop reads CASSVGGNSYNEQFF. CDR3 nucleotides: TGTGCCAGCAGCGTAGGTGGGAACTCCTACAATGAGCAGTTCTTC.

J is TRBJ2-3 and V is TRBV7-9; D may match TRBD1 or TRBD2 (6 bases each). CDR1 is SEHNR, CDR2 FQNEAQ, per germline (reference sequence). V was shortened by 1 base and J by 1 base, with 9 bases between the two germline ends. The CDR3 extends over 15 amino acids. The CDR3 loop is CASSLGGAGTDTQYF. CDR3 nucleotides: TGTGCCAGCAGCTTAGGGGGGGCGGGCACAGATACGCAGTATTTT.

The rearrangement uses TRBV30 and TRBJ1-2; D is uncertain. The V gene's germline CDR1 is GTSNPN and CDR2 SVGIG (reference sequence). CDR3 length equals 12 residues. V lost 3 bases and J 6 bases, leaving 11 bases between the germline ends. In nucleotides, the CDR3 is TGTGCCTGGAGCGTTAGTAGGGATGGCTACACCTTC. This codes for CAWSVSRDGYTF.

This chain links TRBV7-9 with TRBJ2-5; D possibly corresponds to TRBD1 (6 bases). Germline CDR1 is SEHNR and CDR2 is FQNEAQ (reference sequence). Trimming cost V 11 bases and J 3 bases, with 13 bases left between them. This CDR3 spans 12 amino acids. The CDR3 nucleotides read TGTGCCCTAGGGAACAGGGAAGAGACCCAGTACTTC. It encodes CALGNREETQYF.

A word on this clonotype: The conserved final phenylalanine or tryptophan is absent from the CDR3, which likely points to a read error. The chain has TRBV30 and TRBJ1-1; D might be TRBD1 (5 bases). V was trimmed by 6 bases and J by 1 base, leaving 15 bases between them. Germline loops: CDR1 GTSNPN, CDR2 SVGIG (reference sequence). This CDR3 spans 14 amino acids. The CDR3 DNA follows: TGTGCCTGTGTTAGGGGCCTAGGGAACACTGAAGCTTTCCTT. Residues: CACVRGLGNTEAFL.

The rearrangement uses TRBV7-3 and TRBJ1-6, with a weak D call TRBD1 (5 bases). Between the trimmed V and J ends, which lost 1 base and 7 bases, there was a span of 11 bases. Germline V gene data show CDR1 as SGHTA and CDR2 as FQGTGA. The CDR3 has 15 residues. Here the CDR3 DNA reads TGTGCCAGCAGCTTAAGTAGGGGAATGAATTCACCCCTCCACTTT. As protein: CASSLSRGMNSPLHF. The full variable domain, completed using reference TRBV7-3 and TRBJ1-6, is GAGVSQTPSNKVTEKGKYVELRCDPISGHTALYWYRQSLGQGPEFLIYFQGTGAADDSGLPNDRFFAVRPEGSVSTLKIQRTERGDSAVYLCASSLSRGMNSPLHFGNGTRLTVT.

This clonotype was observed a few times. The genes are TRBV7-9 and TRBJ2-7, with a weak D call TRBD1 (5 bases). Germline lookup yields CDR1 SEHNR and CDR2 FQNEAQ (reference sequence). The CDR3 covers 13 residues. V gave up 5 bases and J gave up 3 bases, with 11 bases separating them. The CDR3 region is CASSRTGHYEQYF. CDR3 bases: TGTGCCAGCAGCCGTACAGGACACTACGAGCAGTACTTC.